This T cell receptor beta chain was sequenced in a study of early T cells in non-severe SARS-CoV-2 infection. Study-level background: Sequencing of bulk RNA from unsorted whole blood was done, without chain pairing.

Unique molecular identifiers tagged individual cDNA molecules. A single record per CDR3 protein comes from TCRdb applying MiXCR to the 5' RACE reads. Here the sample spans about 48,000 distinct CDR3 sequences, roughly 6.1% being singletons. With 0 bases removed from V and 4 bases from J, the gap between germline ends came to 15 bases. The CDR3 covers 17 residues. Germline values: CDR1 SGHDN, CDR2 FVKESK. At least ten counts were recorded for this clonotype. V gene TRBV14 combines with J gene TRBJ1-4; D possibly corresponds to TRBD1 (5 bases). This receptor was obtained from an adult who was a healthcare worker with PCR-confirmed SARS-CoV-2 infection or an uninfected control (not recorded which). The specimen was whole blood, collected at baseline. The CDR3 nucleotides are TGTGCCAGCAGCCAAGAAGGCCCCGGGGCGCTTAATGAAAAACTGTTTTTT. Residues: CASSQEGPGALNEKLFF.